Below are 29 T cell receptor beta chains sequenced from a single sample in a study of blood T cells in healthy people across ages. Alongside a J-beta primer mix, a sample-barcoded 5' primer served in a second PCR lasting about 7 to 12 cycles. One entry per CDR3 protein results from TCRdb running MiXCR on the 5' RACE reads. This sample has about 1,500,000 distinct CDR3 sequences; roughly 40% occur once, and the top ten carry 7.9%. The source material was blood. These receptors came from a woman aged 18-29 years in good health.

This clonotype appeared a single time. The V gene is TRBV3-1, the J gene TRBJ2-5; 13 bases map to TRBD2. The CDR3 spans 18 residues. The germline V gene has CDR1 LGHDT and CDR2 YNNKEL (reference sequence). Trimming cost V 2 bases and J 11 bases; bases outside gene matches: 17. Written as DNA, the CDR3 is TGTGCCAGCAGCCAAACATGGTTCGCCGGGACTAGCGGGAATGAGCAGTACTTC. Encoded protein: CASSQTWFAGTSGNEQYF.

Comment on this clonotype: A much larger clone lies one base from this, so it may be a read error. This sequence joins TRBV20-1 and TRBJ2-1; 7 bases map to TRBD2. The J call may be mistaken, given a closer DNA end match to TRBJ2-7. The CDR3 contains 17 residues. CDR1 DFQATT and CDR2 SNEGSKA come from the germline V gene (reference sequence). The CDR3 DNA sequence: TGCAGTGATAGAGAACTCCGAGCTAGCGGCTCCTACAATGAGCAGTACTTC. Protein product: CSDRELRASGSYNEQYF.

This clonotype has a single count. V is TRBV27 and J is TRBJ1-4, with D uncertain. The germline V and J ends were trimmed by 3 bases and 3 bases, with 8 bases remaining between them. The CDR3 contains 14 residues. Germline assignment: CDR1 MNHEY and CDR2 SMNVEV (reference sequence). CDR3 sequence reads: CASSLNWANEKLFF. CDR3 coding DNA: TGTGCCAGCAGTTTGAACTGGGCTAATGAAAAACTGTTTTTT.

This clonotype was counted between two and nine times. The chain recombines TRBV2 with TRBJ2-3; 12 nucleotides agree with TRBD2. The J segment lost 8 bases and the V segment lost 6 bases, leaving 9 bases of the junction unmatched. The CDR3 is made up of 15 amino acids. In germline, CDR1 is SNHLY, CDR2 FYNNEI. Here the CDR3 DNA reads TGTGCCAGCAGCCCGCCGGGACTAGCGGGTGGTACGCAGTATTTT. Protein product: CASSPPGLAGGTQYF.

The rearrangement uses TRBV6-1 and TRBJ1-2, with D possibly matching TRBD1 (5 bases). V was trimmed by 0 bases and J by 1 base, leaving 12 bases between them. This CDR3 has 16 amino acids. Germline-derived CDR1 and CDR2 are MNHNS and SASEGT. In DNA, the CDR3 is TGTGCCAGCAGTGAAGCAGCCGGACACATTAACTATGGCTACACCTTC. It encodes CASSEAAGHINYGYTF.

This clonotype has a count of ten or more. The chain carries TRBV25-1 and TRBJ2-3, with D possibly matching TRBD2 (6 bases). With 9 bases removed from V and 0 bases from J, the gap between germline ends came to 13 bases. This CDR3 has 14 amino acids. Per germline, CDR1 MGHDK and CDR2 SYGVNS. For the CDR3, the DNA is TGTGCCAGTAGAGCGGGTGGCAGCACAGATACGCAGTATTTT. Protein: CASRAGGSTDTQYF. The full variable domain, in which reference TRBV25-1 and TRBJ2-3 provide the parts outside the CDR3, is EADIYQTPRYLVIGTGKKITLECSQTMGHDKMYWYQQDPGMELHLIHYSYGVNSTEKGDLSSESTVSRIRTEHFPLTLESARPSHTSQYLCASRAGGSTDTQYFGPGTRLTVL.

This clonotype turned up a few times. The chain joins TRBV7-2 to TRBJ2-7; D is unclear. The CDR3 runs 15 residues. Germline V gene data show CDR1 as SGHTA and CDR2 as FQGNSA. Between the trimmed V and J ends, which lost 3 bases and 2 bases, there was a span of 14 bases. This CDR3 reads CASSLTPSGAYEQYF. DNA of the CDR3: TGTGCCAGCAGCTTGACTCCGTCAGGAGCCTACGAGCAGTACTTC.

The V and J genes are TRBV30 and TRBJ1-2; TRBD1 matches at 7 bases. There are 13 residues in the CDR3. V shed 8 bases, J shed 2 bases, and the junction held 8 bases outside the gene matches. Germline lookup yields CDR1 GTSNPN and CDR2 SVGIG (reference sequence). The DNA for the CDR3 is TGTGCCCGCCTCCGACAGGGAAACTATGGCTACACCTTC. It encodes CARLRQGNYGYTF.

The CDR3 DNA is TGTGCCAGCAGCTTAGTCAAGGGAGGGATTGGGGACTATAATTCACCCCTCCACTTT. This translates into CASSLVKGGIGDYNSPLHF. V usage is TRBV7-2 and J usage is TRBJ1-6; D ambiguous. The CDR3 has 19 residues. The V end lost 1 base, the J end lost 3 bases, and 19 bases lay between the germline ends. Germline assignment: CDR1 SGHTA and CDR2 FQGNSA.

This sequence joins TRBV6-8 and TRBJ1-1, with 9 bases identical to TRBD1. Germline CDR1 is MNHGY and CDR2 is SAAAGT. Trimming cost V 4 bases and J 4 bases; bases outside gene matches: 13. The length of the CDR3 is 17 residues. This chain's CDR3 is CASSSSGTGRLGTEAFF. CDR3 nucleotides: TGTGCCAGCAGTTCGTCCGGGACAGGGCGTTTGGGCACTGAAGCTTTCTTT.

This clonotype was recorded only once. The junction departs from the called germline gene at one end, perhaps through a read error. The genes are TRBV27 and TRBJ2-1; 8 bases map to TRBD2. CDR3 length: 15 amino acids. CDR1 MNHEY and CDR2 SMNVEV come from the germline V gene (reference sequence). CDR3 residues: CPSSPGGLALGERFF. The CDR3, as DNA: TGTCCCAGCAGTCCAGGAGGACTAGCCTTAGGTGAGCGGTTCTTC.

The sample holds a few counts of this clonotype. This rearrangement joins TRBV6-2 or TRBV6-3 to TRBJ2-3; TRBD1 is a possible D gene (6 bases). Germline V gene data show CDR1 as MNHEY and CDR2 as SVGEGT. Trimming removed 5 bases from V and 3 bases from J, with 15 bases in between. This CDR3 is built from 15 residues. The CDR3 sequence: CASSQQGLGTDTQYF. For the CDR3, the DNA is TGTGCCAGCAGTCAACAGGGTCTGGGGACAGATACGCAGTATTTT.

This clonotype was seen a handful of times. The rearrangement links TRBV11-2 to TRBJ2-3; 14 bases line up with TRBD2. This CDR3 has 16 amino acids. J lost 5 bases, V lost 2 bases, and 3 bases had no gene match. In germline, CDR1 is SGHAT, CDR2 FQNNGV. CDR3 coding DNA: TGTGCCAGCAGCTTAACCGGGACTAGCGGGAGAGATACGCAGTATTTT. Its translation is CASSLTGTSGRDTQYF.

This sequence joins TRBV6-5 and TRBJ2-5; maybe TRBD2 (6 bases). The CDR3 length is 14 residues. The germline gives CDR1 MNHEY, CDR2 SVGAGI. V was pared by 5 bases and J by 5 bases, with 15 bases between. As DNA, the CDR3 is TGTGCCAGCAGTCTCCGGGACTTCCCCGAGACCCAGTACTTC. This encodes CASSLRDFPETQYF.

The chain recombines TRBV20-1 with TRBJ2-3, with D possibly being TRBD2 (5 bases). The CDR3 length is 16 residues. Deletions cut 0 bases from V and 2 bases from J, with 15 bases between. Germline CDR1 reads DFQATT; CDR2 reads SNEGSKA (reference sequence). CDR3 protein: CSAREVRGYLTDTQYF. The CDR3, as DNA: TGCAGTGCTAGAGAGGTACGGGGATACCTCACAGATACGCAGTATTTT.

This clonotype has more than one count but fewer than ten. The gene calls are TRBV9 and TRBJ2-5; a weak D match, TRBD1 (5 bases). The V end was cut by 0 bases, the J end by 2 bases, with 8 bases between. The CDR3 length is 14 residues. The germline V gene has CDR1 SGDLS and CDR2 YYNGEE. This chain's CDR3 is CASSVAQGQETQYF. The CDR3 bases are TGTGCCAGCAGCGTAGCGCAGGGTCAAGAGACCCAGTACTTC.

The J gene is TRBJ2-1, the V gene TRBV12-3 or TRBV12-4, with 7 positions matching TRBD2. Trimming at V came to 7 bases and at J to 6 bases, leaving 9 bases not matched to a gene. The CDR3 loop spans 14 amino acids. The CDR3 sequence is CASTLGLPGNEQFF. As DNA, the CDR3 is TGTGCCAGCACCCTGGGACTACCGGGCAATGAGCAGTTCTTC.

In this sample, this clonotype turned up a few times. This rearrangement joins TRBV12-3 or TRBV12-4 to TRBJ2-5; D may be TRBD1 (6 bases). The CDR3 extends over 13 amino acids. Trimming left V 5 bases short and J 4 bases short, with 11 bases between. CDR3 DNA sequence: TGTGCCAGCAGTCGACAGGTGGGAGAGACCCAGTACTTC. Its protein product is CASSRQVGETQYF.

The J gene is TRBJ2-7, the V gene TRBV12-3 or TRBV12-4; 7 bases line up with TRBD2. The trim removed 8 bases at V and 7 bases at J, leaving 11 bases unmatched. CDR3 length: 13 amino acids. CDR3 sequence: CASGGGRPGEQYF. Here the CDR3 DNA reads TGTGCCAGCGGGGGGGGACGACCTGGGGAGCAGTACTTC.

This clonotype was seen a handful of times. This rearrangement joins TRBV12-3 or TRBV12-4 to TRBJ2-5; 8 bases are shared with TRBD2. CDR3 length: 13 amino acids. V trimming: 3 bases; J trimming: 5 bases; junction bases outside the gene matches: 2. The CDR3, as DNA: TGTGCCAGCAGTTTCCCTAGCGGGGAGACCCAGTACTTC. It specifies CASSFPSGETQYF.

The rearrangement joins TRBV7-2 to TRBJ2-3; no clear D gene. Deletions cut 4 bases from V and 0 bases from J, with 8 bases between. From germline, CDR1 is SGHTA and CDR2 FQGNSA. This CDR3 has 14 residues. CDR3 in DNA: TGTGCCAGCAGCTCCCCCCCTAGCACAGATACGCAGTATTTT. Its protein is CASSSPPSTDTQYF.

The CDR3 loop is CASSRWGGSEQFF. The CDR3 region has the DNA TGTGCCAGTAGTAGATGGGGGGGAAGTGAGCAGTTCTTC. The chain couples TRBV19 to TRBJ2-1, with 7 positions matching TRBD2. The CDR3 sequence is 13 residues long. The germline V gene encodes CDR1 LNHDA and CDR2 SQIVND (reference sequence). Germline trimming cut 4 bases from V and 9 bases from J; bases unmatched to any gene: 6.

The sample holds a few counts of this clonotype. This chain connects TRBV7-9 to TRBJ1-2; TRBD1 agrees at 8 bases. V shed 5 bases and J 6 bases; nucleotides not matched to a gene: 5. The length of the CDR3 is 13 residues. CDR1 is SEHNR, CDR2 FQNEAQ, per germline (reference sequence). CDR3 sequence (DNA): TGTGCCAGCAGCACATACAGGGGGAATGGCTACACCTTC. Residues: CASSTYRGNGYTF. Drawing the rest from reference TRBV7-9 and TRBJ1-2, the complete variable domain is DTGVSQNPRHKITKRGQNVTFRCDPISEHNRLYWYRQTLGQGPEFLTYFQNEAQLEKSRLLSDRFSAERPKGSFSTLEIQRTEQGDSAMYLCASSTYRGNGYTFGSGTRLTVV.

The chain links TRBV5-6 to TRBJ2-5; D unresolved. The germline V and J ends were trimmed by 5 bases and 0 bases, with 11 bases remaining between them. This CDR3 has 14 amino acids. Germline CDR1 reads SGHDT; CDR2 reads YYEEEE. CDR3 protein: CASSQPRYQETQYF. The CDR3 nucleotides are TGTGCCAGCAGTCAACCGAGGTACCAAGAGACCCAGTACTTC. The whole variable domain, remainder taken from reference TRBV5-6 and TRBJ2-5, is DAGVTQSPTHLIKTRGQQVTLRCSPKSGHDTVSWYQQALGQGPQFIFQYYEEEERQRGNFPDRFSGHQFPNYSSELNVNALLLGDSALYLCASSQPRYQETQYFGPGTRLLVL.

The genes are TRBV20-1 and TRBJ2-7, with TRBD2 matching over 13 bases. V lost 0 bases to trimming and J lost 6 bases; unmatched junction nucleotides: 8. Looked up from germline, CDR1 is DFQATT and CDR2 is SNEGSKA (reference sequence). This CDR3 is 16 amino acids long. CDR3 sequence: CSARDRTSGSLLEQYF. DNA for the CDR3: TGCAGTGCTAGAGATCGGACTAGCGGGAGCCTGCTCGAGCAGTACTTC.

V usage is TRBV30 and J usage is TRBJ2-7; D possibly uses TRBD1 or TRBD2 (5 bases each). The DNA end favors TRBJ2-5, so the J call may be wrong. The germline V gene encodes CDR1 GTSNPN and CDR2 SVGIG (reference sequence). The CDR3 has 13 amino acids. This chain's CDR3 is CAWSVWGPETQYF. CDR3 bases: TGTGCCTGGAGTGTGTGGGGACCTGAGACCCAGTACTTC.

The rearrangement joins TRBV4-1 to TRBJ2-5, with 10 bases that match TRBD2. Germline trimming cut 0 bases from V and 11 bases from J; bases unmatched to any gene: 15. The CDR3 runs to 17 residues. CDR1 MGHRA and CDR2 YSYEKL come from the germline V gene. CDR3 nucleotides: TGCGCCAGCAGCCAAGATTTTTTCGCTAGCGGGAGAAATGAGCAGTACTTC. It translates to CASSQDFFASGRNEQYF.

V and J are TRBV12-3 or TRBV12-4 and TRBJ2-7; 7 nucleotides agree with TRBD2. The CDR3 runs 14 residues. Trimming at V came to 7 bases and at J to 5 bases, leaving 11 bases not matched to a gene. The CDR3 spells CASNPGLVSHEQYF. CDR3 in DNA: TGTGCCAGCAACCCAGGACTAGTAAGCCACGAGCAGTACTTC.

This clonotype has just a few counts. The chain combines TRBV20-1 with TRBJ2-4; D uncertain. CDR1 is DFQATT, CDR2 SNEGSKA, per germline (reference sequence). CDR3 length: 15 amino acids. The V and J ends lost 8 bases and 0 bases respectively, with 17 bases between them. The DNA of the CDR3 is TGCAGTCCCCCAACGGCAGCCCTAGCCAAAAACATTCAGTACTTC. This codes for CSPPTAALAKNIQYF.